The 22 T cell receptor beta chains below were found in one sample sequenced in a study of T cells in Graves' hyperthyroidism and ophthalmopathy. Amplified regions were TCR beta CDR3 sequences from RNA transcripts. The primer set for the first-round RT-PCR of the TCR CDR3 was HTBI. TCRdb ran MiXCR on the multiplex PCR reads and lists one entry per CDR3 protein. The sample contains about 560,000 distinct CDR3 sequences, roughly a sixth of which appear only once. The specimen was blood. These receptor sequences come from a woman between 18 and 29 years old with Graves' hyperthyroidism.

This clonotype was recorded at least ten times. This chain connects TRBV12-3 or TRBV12-4 to TRBJ2-3, with TRBD2 matching over 11 bases. This CDR3 region has 15 residues. V trimming: 5 bases; J trimming: 2 bases; junction bases outside the gene matches: 3. CDR3 residues: CASSLTSGNTDTQYF. CDR3 coding DNA: TGTGCCAGCAGTCTGACTAGCGGGAACACAGATACGCAGTATTTT.

The rearrangement links TRBV20-1 to TRBJ1-2; TRBD1 agrees at 11 bases. The germline V gene has CDR1 DFQATT and CDR2 SNEGSKA (reference sequence). The CDR3 loop spans 17 amino acids. The V gene end was trimmed by 5 bases and the J gene end by 6 bases; junction bases not matched to a gene: 17. The chain's CDR3 is CSAFREWTGGAVHGYTF. The CDR3 bases are TGCAGTGCTTTCAGGGAGTGGACAGGGGGCGCGGTACATGGCTACACCTTC.

This clonotype was seen a few times. The chain uses TRBV12-3 or TRBV12-4 and TRBJ2-7, with D perhaps TRBD1 (6 bases). V was clipped by 6 bases and J by 0 bases, with 21 bases between them. CDR3 size: 17 residues. The CDR3 here is CASSLPRTAQGSYEQYF. CDR3 coding DNA: TGTGCCAGCAGCCTTCCCCGGACGGCACAGGGCTCCTACGAGCAGTACTTC.

This clonotype was seen ten or more times. The junction departs from the called germline gene at one end, perhaps through a read error. The chain links TRBV11-2 to TRBJ2-7; D remains unclear. Germline lookup yields CDR1 SGHAT and CDR2 FQNNGV. The CDR3 covers 13 residues. The CDR3, as DNA: TGTGCCAGCAGCTCCATGGTCTCCCACGAGCAGTACTTC. Its translation: CASSSMVSHEQYF.

This clonotype was observed a handful of times. The chain employs TRBV6-2 or TRBV6-3 and TRBJ2-7; 14 nucleotides align to TRBD2. The CDR3 totals 15 residues. After removal of 7 bases from V and 6 bases from J, the junction contained 8 bases not matched to a gene. CDR1 MNHEY and CDR2 SVGEGT come from the germline V gene. The DNA for the CDR3 is TGTGCCAGCACCTCTGGGACTAGCGGGGGTGGCGAGCAGTACTTC. Protein product: CASTSGTSGGGEQYF.

This sequence joins TRBV6-1 and TRBJ1-1; possible D gene TRBD1, 5 bases. V lost 5 bases and J 3 bases, leaving 13 bases between the germline ends. Germline lookup yields CDR1 MNHNS and CDR2 SASEGT. The CDR3 is 14 amino acids. This CDR3 reads CASSLREGYTEAFF. As DNA, the CDR3 is TGTGCCAGCAGTCTCAGGGAAGGATACACTGAAGCTTTCTTT.

This clonotype occurred many times. This chain joins TRBV28 and TRBJ2-7, with D uncertain. The V end was cut by 3 bases, the J end by 3 bases, with 6 bases between. CDR1 and CDR2 (germline): MDHEN, SYDVKM. This CDR3 comprises 12 residues. CDR3 in amino acids: CASSFQVYEQYF. CDR3 coding DNA: TGTGCCAGCAGTTTTCAGGTCTACGAGCAGTACTTC. The full variable domain, its missing parts supplied by reference TRBV28 and TRBJ2-7, is DVKVTQSSRYLVKRTGEKVFLECVQDMDHENMFWYRQDPGLGLRLIYFSYDVKMKEKGDIPEGYSVSREKKERFSLILESASTNQTSMYLCASSFQVYEQYFGPGTRLTVT.

This rearrangement joins TRBV7-9 to TRBJ1-3, with 7 bases fitting TRBD1. This CDR3 has 16 residues. J lost 3 bases, V lost 5 bases, and 10 bases had no gene match. Looked up from germline, CDR1 is SEHNR and CDR2 is FQNEAQ (reference sequence). This chain's CDR3 is CASSLEGQSVGNTIYF. The CDR3 DNA sequence: TGTGCCAGCAGCCTAGAGGGACAGTCGGTTGGAAACACCATATATTTT.

There are a few counts of this clonotype. The chain carries TRBV30 and TRBJ2-1; perhaps TRBD2 as D (5 bases). CDR1 is GTSNPN, CDR2 SVGIG, per germline (reference sequence). The CDR3 is 12 residues long. Between the trimmed V and J ends, which lost 0 bases and 7 bases, there was a span of 7 bases. The CDR3 nucleotides read TGTGCCTGGAGTGTATCGGGGAATGAGCAGTTCTTC. Its protein product is CAWSVSGNEQFF.

The chain has TRBV28 and TRBJ1-1; 11 bases map to TRBD1. Germline lookup yields CDR1 MDHEN and CDR2 SYDVKM. The junction had 4 bases not matched to a gene; V was cut back by 7 bases and J by 3 bases. The CDR3 loop spans 14 amino acids. The CDR3 DNA is TGTGCCAGCATCGGGACAGGGGGGGACACTGAAGCTTTCTTT. Amino acid sequence: CASIGTGGDTEAFF.

The rearrangement uses TRBV7-9 and TRBJ2-1; 9 bases are a match to TRBD2. Trimming took 6 bases from V and 3 from J; bases not matched to a gene: 12. Germline V CDR1 and CDR2: SEHNR, FQNEAQ (reference sequence). The CDR3 runs to 17 residues. This CDR3 is CASRGGSGRRSYNEQFF. In DNA form, the CDR3 reads TGTGCCAGCAGGGGTGGTAGCGGGAGAAGAAGCTACAATGAGCAGTTCTTC.

This clonotype was counted many times. V and J are TRBV11-2 and TRBJ1-2; no firm D call. V dropped 0 bases and J dropped 4 bases, with 9 bases sitting between them. Germline CDR1 is SGHAT and CDR2 is FQNNGV. The CDR3 loop spans 14 amino acids. DNA for the CDR3: TGTGCCAGCAGCTTAGATTCCAGCGCCTATGGCTACACCTTC. This encodes CASSLDSSAYGYTF.

This clonotype was found many times. The chain uses TRBV7-2 and TRBJ2-7, with D hard to call. Trimming cost V 3 bases and J 1 base, with 10 bases left between them. CDR3 length: 14 residues. Germline CDR1 and CDR2: SGHTA and FQGNSA. In DNA, the CDR3 is TGTGCCAGCAGCTTGGCTAGAAGTTCCTACGAGCAGTACTTC. It translates to CASSLARSSYEQYF.

This clonotype was detected ten times or more. The V gene is TRBV30, the J gene TRBJ1-5; the D gene is possibly TRBD1 (5 bases). The germline V gene has CDR1 GTSNPN and CDR2 SVGIG (reference sequence). V gave up 5 bases and J gave up 1 base, with 9 bases separating them. This CDR3 comprises 13 residues. The chain's CDR3 is CAWGDRSNQPQHF. The DNA of the CDR3 is TGTGCCTGGGGGGACCGCAGCAATCAGCCCCAGCATTTT.

This clonotype was detected ten times or more. V gene TRBV3-1 combines with J gene TRBJ1-4; D not resolved. CDR3 size: 15 residues. Germline loops: CDR1 LGHDT, CDR2 YNNKEL (reference sequence). The ends were cut back, 1 base at V and 2 bases at J, with 8 bases in the middle. CDR3 bases: TGTGCCAGCAGCCAAGGCGCACTTACTAATGAAAAACTGTTTTTT. Protein sequence: CASSQGALTNEKLFF.

The chain joins TRBV25-1 to TRBJ2-5; possibly TRBD1 for D (5 bases). Trimming cost V 0 bases and J 1 base, with 6 bases left between them. From germline, CDR1 is MGHDK and CDR2 SYGVNS. CDR3 length equals 14 residues. The CDR3 protein is CASSEYRAQETQYF. The CDR3 DNA sequence: TGTGCCAGCAGTGAATACAGGGCCCAAGAGACCCAGTACTTC.

As for this clonotype: Germline and junction disagree at one end, which may indicate a read error. The chain couples TRBV7-2 to TRBJ1-6; the D is unclear. The CDR3 contains 13 residues. The germline V gene has CDR1 SGHTA and CDR2 FQGNSA. Here the CDR3 reads CASSFGDAYEQYF. The CDR3 region has the DNA TGTGCCAGCAGCTTTGGAGACGCCTACGAGCAGTACTTT.

The V gene is TRBV12-3 or TRBV12-4, the J gene TRBJ1-2; D ambiguous. The CDR3 sequence is 15 residues long. V dropped 4 bases and J dropped 0 bases, with 12 bases sitting between them. DNA for the CDR3: TGTGCCAGCAGTTACAGTCCTCTAGCTAACTATGGCTACACCTTC. Its protein is CASSYSPLANYGYTF.

This chain's CDR3 is CSARDFATYEQYF. The CDR3, as DNA: TGCAGTGCTAGAGATTTTGCCACCTACGAGCAGTACTTC. The chain is built from TRBV20-1 and TRBJ2-7; unclear D gene. The germline CDR1 and CDR2 sequences are DFQATT and SNEGSKA (reference sequence). V was trimmed by 0 bases and J by 2 bases, leaving 8 bases between them. This CDR3 region has 13 residues.

This rearrangement joins TRBV7-9 to TRBJ2-7; tentatively, D is TRBD1 or TRBD2 (8 bases each). Trimming cost V 5 bases and J 3 bases, with 20 bases left between them. CDR1 is SEHNR and CDR2 is FQNEAQ in the germline V gene (reference sequence). This CDR3 is built from 16 residues. CDR3 in amino acids: CASSGQGAGGLYEQYF. As DNA, the CDR3 is TGTGCCAGCAGCGGCCAGGGGGCGGGAGGCCTCTACGAGCAGTACTTC.

With regard to this clonotype: A much larger clone differs by one base, so this may be a read error. The chain combines TRBV18 with TRBJ2-7; D possibly uses TRBD1 or TRBD2 (5 bases each). V shed 2 bases and J shed 2 bases, with 13 bases lying between them. Germline-derived CDR1 and CDR2 are KGHSH and LQKENI. This CDR3 region has 15 residues. CDR3 DNA sequence: TGTGCCAGCTCACCAGACAGCGGATCCCCCTACGAGCAGTACTTC. Translation: CASSPDSGSPYEQYF.

The chain carries TRBV11-1 and TRBJ1-1; possibly TRBD1 for D (6 bases). Between the trimmed V and J ends, which lost 4 bases and 4 bases, there was a span of 19 bases. CDR1 SGHAT and CDR2 FQDESV come from the germline V gene (reference sequence). The CDR3 length is 16 residues. The CDR3, as DNA: TGTGCCAGCAGCTCGATCAGGGGTCATCGGAGCACTGAAGCTTTCTTT. It encodes CASSSIRGHRSTEAFF.